Listed here are 20 T cell receptor gamma chains from one sample, sequenced in a study of γδ T cells in repeated Plasmodium falciparum infection. Bulk repertoires came from Vgamma9/Vdelta2+ or Vdelta2-negative gammadelta T cells flow-sorted from PBMC. TCRdb re-called clones from the multiplex PCR reads using CATT. The repertoire holds roughly 27,000 gamma-chain clones, with about 3% as singletons. Sequenced input: gamma-delta T cells from blood. The origin of the receptors is a pool of human donors (malaria-infected and uninfected, not separated).

This clone occurred a few times. Given a far larger clone just one base away, this is likely a sequencing read error. It is unclear where the CDR3 begins or ends on the DNA, so no DNA is shown, and the CDR3 is as TCRdb lists it. No J gene was assigned, while the V gene was called as TRGV5. The CDR3 is 32 residues long, counting both termini. Germline CDR1 is VINAFY and CDR2 is YDVSNSKD. CDR3 in amino acids: CATWDRRRIIRNSLAVEQHWLSQVSIGRIQHF.

This clone was seen repeatedly, ten times or more. TCRdb lists the protein of a much larger clone for this DNA, which differs at residue 14, so this is likely a read error; the protein given here is translated from the DNA itself. V gene TRGV9 combines with J gene TRGJP. Matching the DNA to germline supplied the J gene, which TCRdb does not give. The CDR3 spans 17 residues. Per the germline V gene, CDR1 is GITISATS and CDR2 is ISYDGTV (reference sequence). The CDR3, as DNA: TGTGCCTTGTGGGAGGTCCTCCAAGAGTTGGGCAAAAAAACCAAGGTATTT. It is translated as CALWEVLQELGKKTKVF.

This clone was found many times. Within the sample, other DNA sequences also encode this same CDR3. This chain connects TRGV9 to TRGJP. The CDR3 loop spans 17 amino acids. The germline V gene has CDR1 GITISATS and CDR2 ISYDGTV (reference sequence). V was clipped by 2 bases and J by 4 bases; unmatched bases: 5. This chain's CDR3 is CALWEALQELGKKIKVF. The CDR3 nucleotides are TGTGCCTTGTGGGAGGCGTTACAAGAGTTGGGCAAAAAAATCAAGGTATTT.

In this sample, this clone turned up many times. This CDR3 is CATWDGGLPPYYKKLF. The CDR3 nucleotides read TGTGCCACCTGGGATGGGGGGCTTCCCCCTTATTATAAGAAACTCTTT. The chain employs TRGV4 and TRGJ1 or TRGJ2. Germline values: CDR1 EGSTGY, CDR2 YDSYTSSV. The CDR3 consists of 16 residues. The ends lost 0 bases at V and 3 bases at J; junction bases unmatched: 11.

For this clone: This likely traces to a read error, being one base from a far larger clone. This same CDR3 is encoded by further DNA sequences in the sample. The rearrangement joins TRGV9 to TRGJ1 or TRGJ2. Since TCRdb gives no J gene, matching the DNA to germline was used here to assign it. Germline V gene data show CDR1 as GITISATS and CDR2 as ISYDGTV (reference sequence). The CDR3 spans 11 residues. In nucleotides, the CDR3 is TGTGCCCTGTGGGAGTGCTATAAGAAACTCTTT. As protein: CALWECYKKLF.

In its sample, this clone was seen a few times. The protein that TCRdb holds for this DNA derives from a much larger clone and differs from the translated DNA at residue 6, which likely indicates a read error; the protein shown here is translated from the DNA. The chain recombines TRGV4 with TRGJP1. TCRdb gives no J gene; it was assigned here by matching the DNA to germline. Germline CDR1 and CDR2: EGSTGY and YDSYTSSV. This CDR3 has 15 residues. Unmatched junction bases numbered 6, after V lost 5 bases and J lost 0 bases. The CDR3 coding sequence is TGTGCCACCTGGGGAACCTATACCACTGGTTGGTTCAAGATATTT. It is translated as CATWGTYTTGWFKIF.

This clone was recorded many times. This may come from a read error, since a much larger clone is one base off. The sample holds other DNA sequences that translate to the same CDR3. The V call is TRGV9, the J call TRGJP1. The CDR3 length is 21 residues. V gave up 1 base and J gave up 0 bases; unmatched junction bases: 20. CDR1 and CDR2 (germline): GITISATS, ISYDGTV (reference sequence). The CDR3 is CALWEVALGRRGYTTGWFKIF. The DNA for the CDR3 is TGTGCCTTGTGGGAGGTTGCCCTAGGGCGGAGGGGGTATACCACTGGTTGGTTCAAGATATTT.

This clone has ten or more counts. The protein recorded in TCRdb matches a much larger clone and deviates from this DNA's translation at residue 12, suggesting a read error; the protein here is obtained by translating the DNA. The chain combines TRGV2 with TRGJP2. TCRdb is silent on the J gene; assignment here came from matching the DNA to germline. CDR3 length equals 15 residues. Germline loops: CDR1 EGSNGY, CDR2 YDSYNSKV. The CDR3 DNA reads TGTGCCACCTGGACTCAATATAGTAGTGATTGGGTCAAGACGTTT. Translating gives CATWTQYSSDWVKTF.

In its sample, this clone was seen many times. V gene TRGV2 combines with J gene TRGJ1 or TRGJ2. V trimming: 0 bases; J trimming: 7 bases; junction bases outside the gene matches: 9. Looked up from germline, CDR1 is EGSNGY and CDR2 is YDSYNSKV. CDR3 size: 14 residues. The CDR3 nucleotides read TGTGCCACCTGGGACGGGTACAGGCGGTATAAGAAACTCTTT. Residues: CATWDGYRRYKKLF.

There are many counts of this clone. This DNA translates differently at residue 7 from the TCRdb protein, which is that of a much larger clone; a read error is likely, and the protein shown is the DNA's own translation. In DNA, the CDR3 is TGTGCCTTGTGGGAGGGGAGGGAGAAACTCTTT. Encoded protein: CALWEGREKLF. The chain carries TRGV9 and TRGJ1 or TRGJ2. Since TCRdb gives no J gene, matching the DNA to germline was used here to assign it. This CDR3 has 11 amino acids. Trimming took 2 bases from V and 11 from J; bases not matched to a gene: 6. Germline CDR1 and CDR2: GITISATS and ISYDGTV (reference sequence).

V usage is TRGV9 and J usage is TRGJP. The J gene was not available in TCRdb and was assigned here by matching the DNA to germline segments. V lost 1 base, J lost 3 bases, and 6 bases stayed unmatched. Germline assignment: CDR1 GITISATS and CDR2 ISYDGTV (reference sequence). The length of the CDR3 is 18 residues. The CDR3 sequence is CALWEVPSQELGKKIKVF. DNA for the CDR3: TGTGCCTTGTGGGAGGTACCCTCGCAAGAGTTGGGCAAAAAAATCAAGGTATTT.

This clone was seen a handful of times. TCRdb lists the protein of a much larger clone for this DNA, which differs at residue 12, so this is likely a read error; the protein given here is translated from the DNA itself. Here the V gene is TRGV4, but the J gene went uncalled. This CDR3 comprises 14 residues. Germline V gene data show CDR1 as EGSTGY and CDR2 as YDSYTSSV. The CDR3 coding sequence is TGTGCCACCTGGGAAGATACCACTGGTTGGTTCGAGATATTT. Translating gives CATWEDTTGWFEIF.

This clone was seen a handful of times. For this DNA, TCRdb reports the protein of a much larger clone, which diverges at residue 10, most likely from a read error; the protein presented here is translated directly from the DNA. This chain links TRGV9 with TRGJ1 or TRGJ2. The J gene is not listed in TCRdb, so it was assigned here from a DNA match to germline. Germline-derived CDR1 and CDR2 are GITISATS and ISYDGTV (reference sequence). The CDR3 has 17 amino acids. With 3 bases clipped from V and 0 bases from J, the junction kept 14 bases outside the gene matches. For the CDR3, the DNA is TGTGCCTTGTGGGAGTTTCCGATGTCTGGGAATTATTATAAGAAACTCTTT. Protein product: CALWEFPMSGNYYKKLF.

This clone was detected ten times or more. TCRdb's protein, taken from a much larger clone, differs from this DNA's translation at residue 3, likely owing to a read error; the protein displayed comes from the DNA. This sequence joins TRGV9 and TRGJP. Assignment of the J gene here rests on matching the DNA to germline, because TCRdb gives none. Germline-derived CDR1 and CDR2 are GITISATS and ISYDGTV (reference sequence). The CDR3 consists of 17 residues. The CDR3 spells CASWEKGQELGKKIKVF. CDR3 nucleotide sequence: TGTGCCTCGTGGGAGAAGGGGCAAGAGTTGGGCAAAAAAATCAAGGTATTT.

With respect to this clone: TCRdb shows a much larger clone's protein in place of this DNA's translation, and the two differ at residue 7, likely through a read error; the protein shown is translated from the DNA. V and J are TRGV4 and TRGJ1 or TRGJ2. The J gene was not available in TCRdb and was assigned here by matching the DNA to germline segments. Unmatched junction bases numbered 4, after V lost 3 bases and J lost 8 bases. CDR3 size: 11 residues. CDR1 and CDR2 (germline): EGSTGY, YDSYTSSV. The CDR3 spells CATWDLDKKLF. The CDR3 nucleotides read TGTGCCACCTGGGATTTAGATAAGAAACTCTTT.

This clone was observed many times. The chain carries TRGV5 and TRGJ1 or TRGJ2. Trimming took 1 base from V and 14 from J; bases not matched to a gene: 8. The CDR3 sequence is 11 residues long. CDR1 is VINAFY and CDR2 is YDVSNSKD in the germline V gene. CDR3 loop: CATWDSLEELF. The CDR3 DNA reads TGTGCCACCTGGGACAGTCTGGAGGAACTCTTT.

Points on this clone: A far larger clone is just one base off, so this is likely a read error. This specimen includes other DNA sequences encoding the same CDR3. The J gene is TRGJ1 or TRGJ2, the V gene TRGV9. This CDR3 comprises 18 residues. Germline lookup yields CDR1 GITISATS and CDR2 ISYDGTV (reference sequence). CDR3 nucleotide sequence: TGTGCCTTGTGGGAGGTGCCCCTCCCTCACCGGAATTATTATAAGAAACTCTTC. Its translation is CALWEVPLPHRNYYKKLF.

There are many counts of this clone. J is TRGJ1 or TRGJ2 and V is TRGV9. V dropped 3 bases and J dropped 6; count of bases not matched to a gene: 14. Germline values: CDR1 GITISATS, CDR2 ISYDGTV (reference sequence). The CDR3 has 15 residues. The CDR3 protein is CALWESLPGVYKKLF. Here the CDR3 DNA reads TGTGCCTTGTGGGAGTCTTTGCCCGGGGTTTATAAGAAACTCTTT.

The rearrangement uses TRGV9 and TRGJP2. In the absence of a J gene in TCRdb, the DNA was matched to germline to assign it here. The junction had 7 bases not matched to a gene; V was cut back by 0 bases and J by 6 bases. Germline assignment: CDR1 GITISATS and CDR2 ISYDGTV (reference sequence). The CDR3 runs 15 residues. CDR3 region: CALWEVGWGDWIKTF. CDR3 in DNA: TGTGCCTTGTGGGAGGTGGGTTGGGGTGATTGGATCAAGACGTTT.

This clone was picked up a small number of times. The translation of this DNA and the TCRdb protein of a much larger clone differ at residue 3, probably owing to a read error; the protein shown here is translated from the DNA. The V call is TRGV3, the J call TRGJ1 or TRGJ2. The J gene was missing in TCRdb and was found by matching the end of the DNA to germline. The germline V gene encodes CDR1 VTNTFY and CDR2 YDVSTARD (reference sequence). The CDR3 consists of 14 residues. CDR3 sequence: CASWDSHPYYKKLF. Here the CDR3 DNA reads TGTGCCTCCTGGGACAGTCACCCTTATTATAAGAAACTCTTT.